These 24 T cell receptor beta chains share one sample of origin, sequenced in a study of blood T cell repertoires in COVID-19. Sequenced by immunoSEQ multiplex PCR; TCRdb stores in-frame clones only, minus some. Here the sample spans around 80,000 clones, around 88% being singletons. The sequenced material came from peripheral blood. Every receptor here comes from an elderly woman with acute or convalescent COVID-19.

The J gene is TRBJ1-6, the V gene TRBV7-9; D remains unclear. The CDR3 runs 14 residues. Germline V gene sequence: CDR1 SEHNR, CDR2 FQNEAQ (reference sequence). Trimming stripped 1 base from V and 9 bases from J, with 10 bases between. The CDR3 sequence is CASSLGTSGSPLHF. CDR3 nucleotides: TGTGCCAGCAGCTTAGGCACCTCGGGTTCACCCCTCCACTTT.

The genes are TRBV5-1 and TRBJ1-3; TRBD1 agrees at 8 bases. The V and J ends lost 4 bases and 1 base, in that order; junction bases with no gene match: 7. Germline V CDR1 and CDR2: SGHRS, YFSETQ. This CDR3 is built from 16 residues. The DNA of the CDR3 is TGCGCCAGCAGCCTGCCAGGGGGCTCTTCTGGAAACACCATATATTTT. This sequence encodes CASSLPGGSSGNTIYF. Full variable domain (missing parts from reference TRBV5-1 and TRBJ1-3): KAGVTQTPRYLIKTRGQQVTLSCSPISGHRSVSWYQQTPGQGLQFLFEYFSETQRNKGNFPGRFSGRQFSNSRSEMNVSTLELGDSALYLCASSLPGGSSGNTIYFGEGSWLTVV.

This clone was detected once. This chain connects TRBV19 to TRBJ1-5, with 8 nucleotides matching TRBD1. Germline V lookup: CDR1 LNHDA, CDR2 SQIVND (reference sequence). The CDR3 sequence is 16 residues long. V was pared by 6 bases and J by 1 base, with 8 bases of the junction left unmatched. The CDR3 loop is CASRNQGARSNQPQHF. Here the CDR3 DNA reads TGTGCCAGTAGAAATCAGGGGGCAAGGAGCAATCAGCCCCAGCATTTT. Complete variable domain (other parts from reference TRBV19 and TRBJ1-5): DGGITQSPKYLFRKEGQNVTLSCEQNLNHDAMYWYRQDPGQGLRLIYYSQIVNDFQKGDIAEGYSVSREKKESFPLTVTSAQKNPTAFYLCASRNQGARSNQPQHFGDGTRLSIL.

The chain has TRBV7-8 and TRBJ2-7, with D possibly TRBD1 on 6 matching bases. From germline, CDR1 is SGHVS and CDR2 FQNEAQ. Trimming took off 1 base at V and 5 bases at J, with 6 bases between the two ends. The CDR3 consists of 12 residues. The CDR3 loop is CASSLGQDEQYF. CDR3 nucleotides: TGTGCCAGCAGCTTAGGACAGGACGAGCAGTACTTC.

The gene calls are TRBV14 and TRBJ2-7; 7 bases line up with TRBD1. The germline gives CDR1 SGHDN, CDR2 FVKESK. CDR3 size: 15 residues. After removal of 2 bases from V and 2 bases from J, the junction contained 6 bases not matched to a gene. The CDR3 bases are TGTGCCAGCAGCCAAAGACGGACAGGCCCCTACGAGCAGTACTTC. Translated: CASSQRRTGPYEQYF.

The chain links TRBV7-2 to TRBJ2-5; 11 nucleotides agree with TRBD2. Germline CDR1 SGHTA, CDR2 FQGNSA. V gave up 5 bases and J gave up 2 bases; unmatched junction bases: 16. The CDR3 is 19 amino acids. CDR3 sequence: CASSSRPPSSGGYQETQYF. CDR3 sequence (DNA): TGTGCCAGCAGCAGTCGTCCTCCTTCTAGCGGGGGGTATCAAGAGACCCAGTACTTC.

The rearrangement joins TRBV7-2 to TRBJ2-2, with TRBD2 matching 12 bases. V dropped 5 bases and J dropped 5; count of bases not matched to a gene: 6. The CDR3 sequence is 16 residues long. From germline, CDR1 is SGHTA and CDR2 FQGNSA. CDR3 nucleotide sequence: TGTGCCAGCAGCCTGCTAGCGGGGGGGCAAACCGGGGAGCTGTTTTTT. Protein: CASSLLAGGQTGELFF.

CDR3 amino acids: CASTGENTEAFF. CDR3 in DNA: TGCGCCAGCACGGGAGAGAACACTGAAGCTTTCTTT. The chain combines TRBV10-2 with TRBJ1-1; D is unclear. Germline V gene data show CDR1 as WSHSY and CDR2 as SAAADI. V lost 7 bases, J lost 1 base, and 7 bases lay in between. The CDR3 sequence is 12 residues long.

This clone was recorded a few times. V gene TRBV19 combines with J gene TRBJ2-6, with TRBD1 matching 8 bases. V trimming: 5 bases; J trimming: 0 bases; junction bases outside the gene matches: 6. Germline-derived CDR1 and CDR2 are LNHDA and SQIVND (reference sequence). The CDR3 covers 17 residues. CDR3 amino acids: CASSPRTGNSGANVLTF. The DNA of the CDR3 is TGTGCCAGTAGTCCTCGGACAGGGAACTCTGGGGCCAACGTCCTGACTTTC.

V and J are TRBV5-1 and TRBJ2-7; tentatively, D is TRBD2 (6 bases). V was pared by 4 bases and J by 4 bases, with 12 bases between. The CDR3 is 13 amino acids. CDR1 and CDR2 from the germline V gene are SGHRS and YFSETQ. CDR3 residues: CASSRDGLYEQYF. The CDR3 bases are TGCGCCAGCAGCCGGGACGGACTATACGAGCAGTACTTC.

The V and J genes are TRBV6-6 and TRBJ1-2, with a possible D match to TRBD1 (5 bases). The CDR3 totals 14 residues. The V gene's germline CDR1 is MNHNY and CDR2 SVGAGI (reference sequence). Trimming took 2 bases from V and 8 from J, leaving 15 bases between them. The CDR3 loop is CASSYGTDSAGYTF. In DNA, the CDR3 is TGTGCCAGCAGTTACGGGACTGATTCCGCGGGCTACACCTTC.

The chain combines TRBV15 with TRBJ1-2; D gene uncertain. Trimming shortened V by 0 bases and J by 4 bases, and 12 bases separated the two germline ends. Germline CDR1 reads LNHNV; CDR2 reads YYDKDF (reference sequence). The CDR3 length is 15 residues. The DNA for the CDR3 is TGTGCCACCAGCAGAGATCGGGGAGCGAGCTATGGCTACACCTTC. Translated, it gives CATSRDRGASYGYTF.

The V gene is TRBV5-6, the J gene TRBJ1-1; D is undetermined. The CDR3 is 11 residues long. Trimming pared 3 bases from V and 4 bases from J, leaving 4 bases between. In germline, CDR1 is SGHDT, CDR2 YYEEEE. DNA for the CDR3: TGTGCCAGCAGCTGGGCCACTGAAGCTTTCTTT. Translation gives CASSWATEAFF.

The chain employs TRBV7-9 and TRBJ2-7, with a tentative D call TRBD2 (6 bases). Per the germline V gene, CDR1 is SEHNR and CDR2 is FQNEAQ (reference sequence). Trimming left V 8 bases short and J 0 bases short, with 17 bases between. This CDR3 spans 15 amino acids. CDR3 DNA sequence: TGTGCCAGCGGCGGTAGCGGTATTAGCTCCTACGAGCAGTACTTC. As protein: CASGGSGISSYEQYF.

CDR3: CASSIMLGDDTQYF. CDR3 nucleotide sequence: TGTGCCAGCAGCATCATGCTAGGAGACGATACGCAGTATTTT. The chain has TRBV7-2 and TRBJ2-3; D unresolved. V dropped 5 bases and J dropped 6 bases, with 15 bases sitting between them. CDR1 and CDR2 from the germline V gene are SGHTA and FQGNSA. The CDR3 is 14 amino acids. The full variable domain, with the rest looked up from reference TRBV7-2 and TRBJ2-3, is GAGVSQSPSNKVTEKGKDVELRCDPISGHTALYWYRQSLGQGLEFLIYFQGNSAPDKSGLPSDRFSAERTGGSVSTLTIQRTQQEDSAVYLCASSIMLGDDTQYFGPGTRLTVL.

The gene calls are TRBV6-5 and TRBJ2-5; 9 nucleotides agree with TRBD1. With 6 bases clipped from V and 5 bases from J, the junction kept 10 bases outside the gene matches. The CDR3 runs 15 residues. Germline V CDR1 and CDR2: MNHEY, SVGAGI. The chain's CDR3 is CASRGHRGPGETQYF. CDR3 nucleotides: TGTGCCAGCAGAGGTCACAGGGGGCCAGGGGAGACCCAGTACTTC.

The V and J genes are TRBV4-2 and TRBJ2-1, with TRBD2 matching over 8 bases. Per germline, CDR1 LGHNA and CDR2 YNFKEQ. V lost 3 bases and J lost 3; bases outside the gene matches: 10. The CDR3 covers 17 residues. DNA for the CDR3: TGTGCCAGCAGCCAGATCTTGGGGGCGGGGGGCTACAATGAGCAGTTCTTC. Protein sequence: CASSQILGAGGYNEQFF.

The chain carries TRBV19 and TRBJ2-1; D not certain. V shed 2 bases and J shed 6 bases, with 14 bases lying between them. Germline V gene data show CDR1 as LNHDA and CDR2 as SQIVND (reference sequence). The CDR3 has 15 residues. The CDR3 DNA reads as TGTGCCAGTAGTATAAGTTCCCAGGTTACCAATGAGCAGTTCTTC. This sequence encodes CASSISSQVTNEQFF.

This rearrangement joins TRBV19 to TRBJ2-7; 7 bases align to TRBD1. With V trimmed by 3 bases and J by 3 bases, 8 bases remained unmatched. Germline CDR1 LNHDA, CDR2 SQIVND (reference sequence). There are 15 residues in the CDR3. This chain's CDR3 is CASSIYDRADYEQYF. Here the CDR3 DNA reads TGTGCCAGTAGTATCTACGACAGGGCAGACTACGAGCAGTACTTC.

This clone was counted once. This chain connects TRBV12-5 to TRBJ2-1; D is possibly TRBD1 (5 bases). This CDR3 is built from 15 residues. Trimming removed 6 bases at V and 2 bases at J, with 14 bases between. Germline V gives CDR1 LGHNT, CDR2 FRNRAP. CDR3 loop: CASGPPGNPYNEQFF. For the CDR3, the DNA is TGTGCTAGTGGCCCCCCAGGGAACCCCTACAATGAGCAGTTCTTC.

V and J are TRBV5-1 and TRBJ1-4; D may be TRBD1 (6 bases). V was cut by 2 bases and J by 7 bases, with 12 bases left in between. The CDR3 loop spans 14 amino acids. Germline loops: CDR1 SGHRS, CDR2 YFSETQ. The DNA of the CDR3 is TGCGCCAGCAGCTTTCGGCCAGGGGTTGAAAAACTGTTTTTT. Amino acid sequence: CASSFRPGVEKLFF.

This clone was seen only a few times. V usage is TRBV6-5 and J usage is TRBJ2-1; D may be TRBD2 (6 bases). Trimming stripped 6 bases from V and 9 bases from J, with 12 bases between. Per the germline V gene, CDR1 is MNHEY and CDR2 is SVGAGI. The CDR3 has 12 amino acids. The CDR3: CASRATRGEQFF. Here the CDR3 DNA reads TGTGCCAGCAGGGCGACTAGAGGTGAGCAGTTCTTC.

The chain links TRBV13 to TRBJ1-6; 7 nucleotides match TRBD1. The CDR3 is made up of 17 amino acids. Germline CDR1 reads PRHDT; CDR2 reads FYEKMQ (reference sequence). The V and J ends lost 2 bases and 2 bases, in that order; junction bases with no gene match: 6. As DNA, the CDR3 is TGTGCCAGCAGCTTAACAGGGGAGAGCGCCTATAATTCACCCCTCCACTTT. Residues: CASSLTGESAYNSPLHF.

This clone has just a few counts. This chain joins TRBV19 and TRBJ2-2; D possibly corresponds to TRBD2 (5 bases). The CDR3 length is 14 residues. The germline CDR1 and CDR2 sequences are LNHDA and SQIVND (reference sequence). Between the trimmed V and J ends, which lost 6 bases and 0 bases, there was a span of 8 bases. The CDR3 region is CASRPGSNTGELFF. CDR3 nucleotide sequence: TGTGCCAGTAGGCCGGGATCGAACACCGGGGAGCTGTTTTTT.